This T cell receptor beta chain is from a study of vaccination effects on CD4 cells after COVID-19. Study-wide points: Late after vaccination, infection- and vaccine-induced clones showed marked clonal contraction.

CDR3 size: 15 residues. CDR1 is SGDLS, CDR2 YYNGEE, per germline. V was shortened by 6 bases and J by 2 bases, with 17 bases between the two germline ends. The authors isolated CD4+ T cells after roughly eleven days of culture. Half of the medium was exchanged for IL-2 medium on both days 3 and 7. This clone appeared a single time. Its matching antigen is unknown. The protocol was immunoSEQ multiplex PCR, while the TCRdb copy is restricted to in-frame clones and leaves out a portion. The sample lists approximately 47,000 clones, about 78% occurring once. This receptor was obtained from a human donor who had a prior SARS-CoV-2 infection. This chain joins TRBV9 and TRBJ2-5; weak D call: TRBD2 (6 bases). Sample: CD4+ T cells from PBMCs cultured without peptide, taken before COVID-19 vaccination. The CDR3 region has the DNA TGTGCCAGCACCAAGGCCGGGAGCCCGCAAGAGACCCAGTACTTC. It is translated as CASTKAGSPQETQYF.